A selection of T cell receptor beta chains follows, all from one sample in a study of blood T cell repertoires in COVID-19. Libraries were prepared by immunoSEQ multiplex PCR; TCRdb keeps only in-frame clonotypes and omits some of them. The sample shows approximately 100,000 clones, around four fifths of them seen only once. Sequencing input: peripheral blood. The receptor set was obtained from a man in his 70s with acute or convalescent COVID-19. CDR3s include the opening cysteine and the closing phenylalanine or tryptophan. The order of the fields is D gene, clone size, J gene, V gene, CDR3 protein, CDR3 DNA. The D gene is left open where the match is weak. Part of the rows lack a size; the others show once, few, many or a class for expanded clones.

.	.	TRBJ2-1	TRBV11-2	CASSLGLANEQFF	TGTGCCAGCAGCTTAGGTCTAGCTAATGAGCAGTTCTTC
.	.	TRBJ1-2	TRBV28	CASISTGGKVGYTF	TGTGCCAGCATCTCTACGGGGGGGAAGGTTGGCTACACCTTC
.	.	TRBJ1-5	TRBV6-1	CASSEKDRSSNQPQHF	TGTGCCAGCAGTGAAAAGGACAGATCCAGCAATCAGCCCCAGCATTTT
.	.	TRBJ2-1	TRBV30	CAWSMRGNEQFF	TGTGCCTGGAGTATGCGGGGCAATGAGCAGTTCTTC
.	.	TRBJ1-2	TRBV7-2	CASSSEQGAYGYTF	TGTGCCAGCAGCTCAGAACAGGGAGCCTATGGCTACACCTTC
.	few	TRBJ1-5	TRBV30	CAWKGGNSNQPQHF	TGTGCCTGGAAAGGCGGGAATAGCAATCAGCCCCAGCATTTT
.	.	TRBJ2-2	TRBV2	CASMETETGELFF	TGTGCCAGCATGGAGACCGAGACCGGGGAGCTGTTTTTT
.	.	TRBJ2-7	TRBV3-1/TRBV3-2	CASSPQEPYEQYF	TGTGCCAGCAGCCCACAGGAACCCTACGAGCAGTACTTC
.	few	TRBJ1-1	TRBV5-5	CASSLVTPYEAFF	TGTGCCAGCAGCTTGGTGACACCCTATGAAGCTTTCTTT
.	.	TRBJ1-6	TRBV7-9	CASSLEHSGSSPLHF	TGTGCCAGCAGCTTAGAGCACAGCGGGAGTTCACCCCTCCACTTT
.	.	TRBJ2-1	TRBV15	CATSSDSRRTNEQFF	TGTGCCACCAGCTCGGATAGTCGGAGGACTAATGAGCAGTTCTTC
.	.	TRBJ2-4	TRBV7-2	CASSPPVGQSQYF	TGTGCCAGCAGCCCCCCTGTGGGGCAGTCGCAGTACTTC
TRBD1	.	TRBJ2-2	TRBV5-1	CASSSIYTGTANTGELFF	TGCGCCAGCAGCTCAATTTACACCGGGACAGCGAACACCGGGGAGCTGTTTTTT
TRBD1	.	TRBJ2-1	TRBV7-2	CASSGSGTGGNEQFF	TGTGCCAGCAGCGGGAGCGGGACAGGGGGCAATGAGCAGTTCTTC
.	.	TRBJ1-2	TRBV28	CATQRGGFDGYTF	TGTGCCACCCAAAGGGGGGGCTTCGATGGCTACACCTTC
TRBD1	.	TRBJ2-1	TRBV18	CASSPPNRGPHNEQFF	TGTGCCAGCTCACCACCGAACAGGGGGCCTCACAATGAGCAGTTCTTC